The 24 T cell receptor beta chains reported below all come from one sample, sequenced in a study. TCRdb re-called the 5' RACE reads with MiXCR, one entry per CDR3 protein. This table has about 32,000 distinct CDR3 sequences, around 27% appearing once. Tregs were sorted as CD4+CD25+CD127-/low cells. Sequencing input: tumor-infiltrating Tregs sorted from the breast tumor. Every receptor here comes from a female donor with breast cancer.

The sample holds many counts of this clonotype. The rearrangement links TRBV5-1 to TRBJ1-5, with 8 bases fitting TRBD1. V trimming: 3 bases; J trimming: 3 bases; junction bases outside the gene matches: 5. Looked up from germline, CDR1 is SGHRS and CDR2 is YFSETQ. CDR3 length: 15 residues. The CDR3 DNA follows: TGCGCCAGCAGCTGGACAGGGAGGGCCAATCAGCCCCAGCATTTT. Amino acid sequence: CASSWTGRANQPQHF.

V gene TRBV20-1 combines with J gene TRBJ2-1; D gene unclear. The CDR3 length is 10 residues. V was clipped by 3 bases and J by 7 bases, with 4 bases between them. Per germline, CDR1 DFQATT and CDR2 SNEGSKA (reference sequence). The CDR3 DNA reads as TGCAGTGCTAGGTTAAATGAGCAGTTCTTC. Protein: CSARLNEQFF.

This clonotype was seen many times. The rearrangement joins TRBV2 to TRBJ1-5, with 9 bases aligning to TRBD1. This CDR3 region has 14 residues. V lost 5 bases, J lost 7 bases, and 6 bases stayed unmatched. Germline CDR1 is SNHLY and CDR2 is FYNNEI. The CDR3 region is CASSSQGAGQPQHF. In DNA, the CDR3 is TGTGCCAGCAGTTCACAGGGGGCCGGACAGCCCCAGCATTTT.

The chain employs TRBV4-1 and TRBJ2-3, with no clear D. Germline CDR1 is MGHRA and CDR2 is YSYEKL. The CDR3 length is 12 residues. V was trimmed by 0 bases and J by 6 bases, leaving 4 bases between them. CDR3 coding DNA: TGCGCCAGCAGCCAAGATTTTGATACGCAGTATTTT. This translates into CASSQDFDTQYF.

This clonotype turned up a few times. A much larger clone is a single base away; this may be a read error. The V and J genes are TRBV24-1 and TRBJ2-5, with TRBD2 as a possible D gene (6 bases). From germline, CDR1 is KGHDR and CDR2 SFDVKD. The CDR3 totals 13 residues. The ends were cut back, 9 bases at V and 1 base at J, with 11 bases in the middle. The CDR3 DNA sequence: TGTGCCACCGAGGAGGGGACCCAAGAGACCCAGTACTTC. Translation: CATEEGTQETQYF.

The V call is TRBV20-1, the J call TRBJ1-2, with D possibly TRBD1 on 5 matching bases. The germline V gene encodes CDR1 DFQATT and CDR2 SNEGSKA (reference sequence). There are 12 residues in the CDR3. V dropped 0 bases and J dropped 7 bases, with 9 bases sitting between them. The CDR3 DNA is TGCAGTGCTAGAGAGGGAGGGGTTGGCTACACCTTC. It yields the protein CSAREGGVGYTF.

This CDR3 reads CASSHPRGRLATNEKLFF. Here the CDR3 DNA reads TGCGCCAGCAGCCACCCCAGAGGGCGGCTAGCAACTAATGAAAAACTGTTTTTT. The chain recombines TRBV4-1 with TRBJ1-4; D not resolved. The CDR3 runs to 18 residues. From germline, CDR1 is MGHRA and CDR2 YSYEKL. Between the trimmed V and J ends, which lost 3 bases and 0 bases, there was a span of 17 bases.

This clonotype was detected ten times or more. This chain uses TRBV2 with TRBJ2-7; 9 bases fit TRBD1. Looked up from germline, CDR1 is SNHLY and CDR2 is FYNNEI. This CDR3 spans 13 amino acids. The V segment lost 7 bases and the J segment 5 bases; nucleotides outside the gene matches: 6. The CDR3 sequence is CASTGQGGNEQYF. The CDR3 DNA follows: TGTGCCAGCACGGGACAGGGTGGAAACGAGCAGTACTTC.

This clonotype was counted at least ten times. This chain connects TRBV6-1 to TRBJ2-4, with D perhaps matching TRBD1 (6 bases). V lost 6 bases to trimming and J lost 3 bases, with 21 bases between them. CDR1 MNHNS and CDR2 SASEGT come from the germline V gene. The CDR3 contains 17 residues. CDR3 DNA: TGTGCCAGCAGCGCCCTGGGTTTGCAGGACAGCAAAAACATTCAGTACTTC. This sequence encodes CASSALGLQDSKNIQYF.

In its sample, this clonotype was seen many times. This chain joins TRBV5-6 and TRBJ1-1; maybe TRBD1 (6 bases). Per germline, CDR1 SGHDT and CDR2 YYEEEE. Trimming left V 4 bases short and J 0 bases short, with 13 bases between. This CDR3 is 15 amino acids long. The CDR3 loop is CASSAVDRLNTEAFF. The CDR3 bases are TGTGCCAGCAGCGCGGTGGACAGATTGAACACTGAAGCTTTCTTT.

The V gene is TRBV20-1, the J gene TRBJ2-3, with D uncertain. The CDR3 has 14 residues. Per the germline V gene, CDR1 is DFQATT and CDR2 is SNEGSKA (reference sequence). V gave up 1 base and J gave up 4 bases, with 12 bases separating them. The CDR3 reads CSARVCVGSDTQYF. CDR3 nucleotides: TGCAGTGCTAGAGTCTGCGTGGGCTCAGATACGCAGTATTTT.

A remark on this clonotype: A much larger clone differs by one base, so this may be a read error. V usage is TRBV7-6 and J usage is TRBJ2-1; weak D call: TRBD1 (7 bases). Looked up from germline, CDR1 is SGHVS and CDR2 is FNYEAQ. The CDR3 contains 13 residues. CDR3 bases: TGTGCCAGCAGACCACAGGGGAGGAATGAGCAGTCCTTC. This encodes CASRPQGRNEQSF.

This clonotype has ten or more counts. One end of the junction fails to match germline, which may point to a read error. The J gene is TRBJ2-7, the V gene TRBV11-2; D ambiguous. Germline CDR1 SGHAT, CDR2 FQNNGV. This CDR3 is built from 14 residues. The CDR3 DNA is TGTGCCAGCAGCTCCGGCCCCCAACCCTACGGGCAGTACTTC. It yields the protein CASSSGPQPYGQYF.

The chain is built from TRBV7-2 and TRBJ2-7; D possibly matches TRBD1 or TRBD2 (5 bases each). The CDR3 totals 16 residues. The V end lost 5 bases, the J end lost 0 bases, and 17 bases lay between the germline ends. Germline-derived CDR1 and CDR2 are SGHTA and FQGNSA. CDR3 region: CASSHRMGVSSYEQYF. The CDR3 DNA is TGTGCCAGCAGCCACAGGATGGGGGTGAGCTCCTACGAGCAGTACTTC.

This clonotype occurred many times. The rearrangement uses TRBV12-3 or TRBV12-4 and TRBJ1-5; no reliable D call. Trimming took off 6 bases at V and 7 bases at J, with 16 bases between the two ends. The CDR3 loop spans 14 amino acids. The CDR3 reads CASSSGLHRQPQHF. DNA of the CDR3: TGTGCCAGCAGCTCCGGGCTTCATAGGCAGCCCCAGCATTTT.

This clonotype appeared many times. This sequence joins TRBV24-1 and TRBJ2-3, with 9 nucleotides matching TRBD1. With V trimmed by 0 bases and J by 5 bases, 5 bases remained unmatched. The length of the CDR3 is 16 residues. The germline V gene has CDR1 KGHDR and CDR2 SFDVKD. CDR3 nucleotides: TGTGCCACCAGTGATTTGAGGACAGGGGAGGAAGATACGCAGTATTTT. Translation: CATSDLRTGEEDTQYF.

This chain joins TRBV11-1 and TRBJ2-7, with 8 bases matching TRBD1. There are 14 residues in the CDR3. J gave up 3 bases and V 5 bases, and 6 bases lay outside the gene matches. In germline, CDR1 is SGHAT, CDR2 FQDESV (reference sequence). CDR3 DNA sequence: TGTGCCAGCAGCCATGACAGGGGCCTCTACGAGCAGTACTTC. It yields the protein CASSHDRGLYEQYF.

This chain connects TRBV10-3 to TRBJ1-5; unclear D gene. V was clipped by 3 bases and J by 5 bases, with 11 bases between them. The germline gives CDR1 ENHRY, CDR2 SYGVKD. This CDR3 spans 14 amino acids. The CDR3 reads CAISESGVHQPQHF. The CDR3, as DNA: TGTGCCATCAGTGAATCCGGAGTCCATCAGCCCCAGCATTTT.

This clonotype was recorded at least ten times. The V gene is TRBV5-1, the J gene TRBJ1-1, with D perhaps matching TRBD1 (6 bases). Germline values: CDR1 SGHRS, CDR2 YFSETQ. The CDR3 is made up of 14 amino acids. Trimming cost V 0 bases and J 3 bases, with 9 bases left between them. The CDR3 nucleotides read TGCGCCAGCAGCTTGGCGGGACATCACACTGAAGCTTTCTTT. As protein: CASSLAGHHTEAFF.

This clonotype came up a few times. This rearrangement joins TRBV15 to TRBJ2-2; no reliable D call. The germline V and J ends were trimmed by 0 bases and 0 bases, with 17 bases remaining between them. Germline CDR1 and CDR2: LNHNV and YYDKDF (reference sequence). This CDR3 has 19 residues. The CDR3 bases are TGTGCCACCAGCAGAGACATATTACTGGGTACGCCGAACACCGGGGAGCTGTTTTTT. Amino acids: CATSRDILLGTPNTGELFF. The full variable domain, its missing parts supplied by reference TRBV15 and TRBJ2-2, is DAMVIQNPRYQVTQFGKPVTLSCSQTLNHNVMYWYQQKSSQAPKLLFHYYDKDFNNEADTPDNFQSRRPNTSFCFLDIRSPGLGDTAMYLCATSRDILLGTPNTGELFFGEGSRLTVL.

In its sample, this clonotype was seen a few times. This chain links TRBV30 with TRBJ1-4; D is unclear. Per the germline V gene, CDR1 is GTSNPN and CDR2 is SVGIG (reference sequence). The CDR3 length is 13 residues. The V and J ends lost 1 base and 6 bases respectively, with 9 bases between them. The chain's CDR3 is CAWSEWGDEKLFF. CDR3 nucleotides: TGTGCCTGGAGTGAATGGGGAGATGAAAAACTGTTTTTT. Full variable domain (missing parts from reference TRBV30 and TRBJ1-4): SQTIHQWPATLVQPVGSPLSLECTVEGTSNPNLYWYRQAAGRGLQLLFYSVGIGQISSEVPQNLSASRPQDRQFILSSKKLLLSDSGFYLCAWSEWGDEKLFFGSGTQLSVL.

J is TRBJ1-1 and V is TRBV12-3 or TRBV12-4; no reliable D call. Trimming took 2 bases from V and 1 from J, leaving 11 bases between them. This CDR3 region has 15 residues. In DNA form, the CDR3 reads TGTGCCAGCAGTTTATGGGCGGGGAAGAACACTGAAGCTTTCTTT. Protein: CASSLWAGKNTEAFF.

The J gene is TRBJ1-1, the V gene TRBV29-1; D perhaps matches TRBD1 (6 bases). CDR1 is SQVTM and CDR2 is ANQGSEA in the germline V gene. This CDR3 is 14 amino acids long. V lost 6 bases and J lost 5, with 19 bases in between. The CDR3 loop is CSVVRTGGGTEAFF. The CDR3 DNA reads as TGCAGCGTGGTTCGGACGGGGGGCGGGACTGAAGCTTTCTTT.

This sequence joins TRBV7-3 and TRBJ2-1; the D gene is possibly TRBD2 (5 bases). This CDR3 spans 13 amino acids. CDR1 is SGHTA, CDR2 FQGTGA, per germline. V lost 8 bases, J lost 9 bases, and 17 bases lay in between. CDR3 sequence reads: CASCSGVRGEQFF. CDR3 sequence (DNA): TGTGCCAGCTGCTCCGGGGTCCGGGGTGAGCAGTTCTTC.